The 11 T cell receptor beta chains listed next were all sequenced from one sample in a study of cytomegalovirus exposure and HLA in healthy donors. With 60 Vbeta and 13 Jbeta primers, the PCR was carried out. Here immunoSEQ multiplex PCR was the method, and the copy in TCRdb shows in-frame clones only, minus some. Here the sample spans about 130,000 clones, 70% to 80% being singletons. The sequencing input was PBMCs. The receptors shown here come from a man in his forties in good health and CMV-seropositive.

The CDR3 is CASSPGDQPQHF. CDR3 coding DNA: TGCGCCAGCAGCCCCGGGGATCAGCCCCAGCATTTT. This chain links TRBV10-2 with TRBJ1-5; no clear D gene. Trimming removed 6 bases from V and 5 bases from J, with 8 bases in between. The CDR3 extends over 12 amino acids. Germline CDR1 reads WSHSY; CDR2 reads SAAADI.

V is TRBV6-6 and J is TRBJ1-5; maybe TRBD1 (6 bases). V lost 6 bases to trimming and J lost 7 bases, with 16 bases between them. CDR1 is MNHNY and CDR2 is SVGAGI in the germline V gene (reference sequence). The CDR3 sequence is 14 residues long. CDR3 nucleotide sequence: TGTGCCAGCAGAGGGAGGGGGGCTGGCCAGCCCCAGCATTTT. This sequence encodes CASRGRGAGQPQHF.

This clone was seen a few times. V is TRBV7-3 and J is TRBJ2-5; 12 bases fit TRBD2. CDR3 length: 15 residues. Germline values: CDR1 SGHTA, CDR2 FQGTGA. V was pared by 5 bases and J by 2 bases, with 3 bases of the junction left unmatched. This CDR3 is CASSRTSGMQETQYF. The CDR3 DNA follows: TGTGCCAGCAGCAGGACTAGCGGGATGCAAGAGACCCAGTACTTC.

The chain joins TRBV10-3 to TRBJ2-7; TRBD1 aligns across 8 bases. The trim removed 7 bases at V and 1 base at J, leaving 6 bases unmatched. This CDR3 has 14 amino acids. CDR1 is ENHRY, CDR2 SYGVKD, per germline. CDR3 sequence (DNA): TGTGCCATCACTCAGGGGGCGCGGTCCTACGAGCAGTACTTC. This sequence encodes CAITQGARSYEQYF.

The chain recombines TRBV6-1 with TRBJ2-3; D not certain. V lost 2 bases and J 4 bases, leaving 10 bases between the germline ends. Germline lookup yields CDR1 MNHNS and CDR2 SASEGT. The CDR3 has 14 residues. CDR3 sequence: CASSETRLPDTQYF. CDR3 nucleotides: TGTGCCAGCAGTGAAACGAGACTTCCAGATACGCAGTATTTT.

The sample holds one count of this clone. V gene TRBV4-1 combines with J gene TRBJ1-5, with D possibly matching TRBD1 (5 bases). V lost 5 bases to trimming and J lost 2 bases, with 13 bases between them. There are 15 residues in the CDR3. Looked up from germline, CDR1 is MGHRA and CDR2 is YSYEKL. This chain's CDR3 is CASSSNDRGNQPQHF. CDR3 coding DNA: TGCGCCAGCAGCAGTAACGACAGAGGCAATCAGCCCCAGCATTTT.

This chain joins TRBV7-3 and TRBJ1-1; TRBD1 is a possible D gene (6 bases). The length of the CDR3 is 16 residues. Germline loops: CDR1 SGHTA, CDR2 FQGTGA. Deletions cut 5 bases from V and 2 bases from J, with 18 bases between. CDR3 sequence (DNA): TGTGCCAGCAGCCAGAACCTGAGGGGGGGAAACACTGAAGCTTTCTTT. Translating gives CASSQNLRGGNTEAFF.

This sequence joins TRBV7-8 and TRBJ2-2, with TRBD1 matching over 7 bases. The CDR3 runs 15 residues. The germline V gene encodes CDR1 SGHVS and CDR2 FQNEAQ. J gave up 1 base and V 5 bases, and 4 bases lay outside the gene matches. The CDR3: CASSIRQGNTGELFF. For the CDR3, the DNA is TGTGCCAGCAGCATACGACAGGGGAACACCGGGGAGCTGTTTTTT.

This clone was seen only a few times. The gene calls are TRBV19 and TRBJ1-6; no clear D. This CDR3 region has 15 residues. The germline CDR1 and CDR2 sequences are LNHDA and SQIVND (reference sequence). V was cut by 3 bases and J by 9 bases, with 15 bases left in between. This CDR3 is CASSISAGGGSPLHF. CDR3 nucleotide sequence: TGTGCCAGTAGTATCTCGGCAGGTGGAGGTTCACCCCTCCACTTT.

The V and J genes are TRBV5-8 and TRBJ1-1, with 9 bases lining up with TRBD1. CDR1 is SGHTS and CDR2 is YDEGEE in the germline V gene. CDR3 length: 14 amino acids. Losses at the gene ends were 6 bases for V and 3 bases for J; bases not matched to a gene: 6. The CDR3 nucleotides read TGTGCCAGCAACTACAGGGGGCGTGACACTGAAGCTTTCTTT. Its translation: CASNYRGRDTEAFF.

This clone has more than one count but fewer than ten. This same CDR3 is encoded by further DNA sequences in the sample. The chain recombines TRBV19 with TRBJ1-5, with D unclear. V was shortened by 3 bases and J by 4 bases, with 4 bases between the two germline ends. This CDR3 is built from 12 residues. The germline V gene encodes CDR1 LNHDA and CDR2 SQIVND (reference sequence). DNA of the CDR3: TGTGCCAGTAGTATTCTAAATCAGCCCCAGCATTTT. It translates to CASSILNQPQHF.